This T cell receptor beta chain came from a study of shared clonotypes between healthy human individuals. As for the study in general: A donor's plate count was three for CD4 naive and three for CD4 memory; CD8 naive had two and CD8 memory one. Regarding the study as a whole: Rarefaction showed sorted-subset sequencing was incomplete despite large depth. Estimated richness was generally greater in naive than memory subsets. Of the naive CD4 clonotypes, roughly 5.5% were shared across several donors.

V lost 3 bases to trimming and J lost 6 bases, with 12 bases between them. CDR1 SGHDN and CDR2 FVKESK come from the germline V gene. This CDR3 comprises 13 residues. Assay: immunoSEQ multiplex PCR; the TCRdb copy retains only in-frame clones and omits some. The sample contains some 2.1 million clones, 90% to 95% of which appear only once. With respect to this clone: Its antigen remains unknown.

The sequence was collected from a man in his late teens or twenties in good health. Input material: naive CD4+ T cells sorted from blood. Noted subset: CD45RA+ positively selected. The chain uses TRBV14 and TRBJ2-7, with D hard to call. CDR3 sequence (DNA): TGTGCCAGCAGCCACGGTGGGGTCTCCGAGCAGTACTTC. The encoded protein is CASSHGGVSEQYF.